This record looks at one T cell receptor beta chain sequence and its context. The source of the sample is a study of PD-L1 blockade in urothelial cancer. Time point of the sample: peripheral blood 6 weeks after treatment start. Each PCR received spiked synthetic TCR analog templates. Only in-frame clones appear in the TCRdb table, and some are missing; sequencing was by immunoSEQ multiplex PCR. This table has some 110,000 clones, about 91% appearing once. The CDR3 loop spans 15 amino acids. Germline V lookup: CDR1 MNHEY, CDR2 SVGAGI. Trimming left V 0 bases short and J 3 bases short, with 11 bases between.

This chain links TRBV6-5 with TRBJ1-1; D remains unclear. Specimen: PBMCs, collected around atezolizumab (anti-PD-L1) treatment. This receptor was obtained from a man in his 60s with urothelial cancer. Written as DNA, the CDR3 is TGTGCCAGCAGTTACTCGCAAAGAGAATACACTGAAGCTTTCTTT. The encoded protein is CASSYSQREYTEAFF.